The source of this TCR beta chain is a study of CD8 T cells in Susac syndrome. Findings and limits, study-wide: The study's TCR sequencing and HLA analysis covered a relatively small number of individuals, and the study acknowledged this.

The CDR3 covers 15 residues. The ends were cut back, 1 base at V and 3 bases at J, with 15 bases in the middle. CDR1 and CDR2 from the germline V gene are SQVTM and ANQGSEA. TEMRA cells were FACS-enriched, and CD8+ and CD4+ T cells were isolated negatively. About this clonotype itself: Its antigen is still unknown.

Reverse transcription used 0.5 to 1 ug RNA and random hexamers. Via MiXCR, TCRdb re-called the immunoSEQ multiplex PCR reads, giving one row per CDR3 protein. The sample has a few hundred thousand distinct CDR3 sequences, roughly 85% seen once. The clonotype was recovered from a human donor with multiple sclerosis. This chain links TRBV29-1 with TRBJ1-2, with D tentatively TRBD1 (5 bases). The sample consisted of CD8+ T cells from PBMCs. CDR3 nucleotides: TGCAGCGTTGAAGTAAGCCAGGGCAATCACTATGGCTACACCTTC. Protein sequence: CSVEVSQGNHYGYTF. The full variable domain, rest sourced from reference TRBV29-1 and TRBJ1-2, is SAVISQKPSRDICQRGTSLTIQCQVDSQVTMMFWYRQQPGQSLTLIATANQGSEATYESGFVIDKFPISRPNLTFSTLTVSNMSPEDSSIYLCSVEVSQGNHYGYTFGSGTRLTVV.